What follows describes a single T cell receptor beta chain. The antigen is undetermined. These data come from a study of response to subunit inactivated influenza vaccine. Study-wide results and caveats: The authors suggested that few new T cells are recruited per seasonal influenza vaccination.

This CDR3 is built from 15 residues. The germline V and J ends were trimmed by 0 bases and 7 bases, with 14 bases remaining between them. CDR1 is SGHRS, CDR2 YFSETQ, per germline. MiXCR, applied by TCRdb to the RT-PCR reads, yields one record per CDR3 protein. The sample lists hundreds of thousands of distinct CDR3 sequences, 25% occurring once. This clonotype was obtained from a man aged 45-60 years who received an inactivated influenza vaccine. Sample: CD4+ T cells sorted from PBMCs, taken approximately 5 days after vaccination. V usage is TRBV5-1 and J usage is TRBJ2-1, with D possibly TRBD1 on 5 matching bases. The CDR3 nucleotides are TGCGCCAGCAGCTTGGGGCAGGGTTTTAGAAATGAGCAGTTCTTC. Residues: CASSLGQGFRNEQFF.